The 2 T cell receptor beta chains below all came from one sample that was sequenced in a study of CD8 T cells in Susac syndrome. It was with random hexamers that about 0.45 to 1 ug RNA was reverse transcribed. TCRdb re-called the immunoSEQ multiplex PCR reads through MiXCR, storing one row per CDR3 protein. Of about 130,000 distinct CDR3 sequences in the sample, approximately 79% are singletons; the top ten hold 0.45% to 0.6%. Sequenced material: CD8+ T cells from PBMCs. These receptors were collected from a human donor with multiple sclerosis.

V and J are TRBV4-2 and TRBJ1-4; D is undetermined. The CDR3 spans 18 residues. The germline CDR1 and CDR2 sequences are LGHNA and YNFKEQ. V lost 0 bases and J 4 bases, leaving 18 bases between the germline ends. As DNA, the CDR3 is TGTGCCAGCAGCCAAGATAGGTGGTTGAGGGCCTATAATGAAAAACTGTTTTTT. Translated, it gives CASSQDRWLRAYNEKLFF.

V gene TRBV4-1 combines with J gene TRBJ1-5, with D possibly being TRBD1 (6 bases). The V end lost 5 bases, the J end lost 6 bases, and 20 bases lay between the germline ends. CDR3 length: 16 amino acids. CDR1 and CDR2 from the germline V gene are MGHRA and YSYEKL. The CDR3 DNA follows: TGCGCCAGCAGCGTAACCGGGACACGGTTCTCTCAGCCCCAGCATTTT. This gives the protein CASSVTGTRFSQPQHF.